The entry that follows covers one T cell receptor (beta chain) sequence. Unsorted samples relied on roughly 100 million PBMCs, which served as the source of genomic DNA. This sample stems from a study of shared clonotypes between healthy human individuals. Measured with immunoSEQ multiplex PCR; TCRdb has only the in-frame clones, and not every one. This table holds about 530,000 clones, about 80% found once. V dropped 3 bases and J dropped 5; count of bases not matched to a gene: 6. The germline V gene has CDR1 MNHNS and CDR2 SASEGT. This CDR3 is built from 15 residues. Sequencing was carried out using PBMCs. This clonotype originated in a middle-aged woman in good health. Some clones in this sample may be carry-over from other donors' samples. The rearrangement links TRBV6-1 to TRBJ2-7, with 11 bases identical to TRBD1. The CDR3 here is CASSDTGQGADEQYF. CDR3 coding DNA: TGTGCCAGCAGTGACACAGGACAGGGGGCCGACGAGCAGTACTTC.